This TCR beta chain was retrieved from a study of blood T cells in healthy people across ages. About the study: Roughly one uniquely barcoded beta molecule per two T cells was captured.

This CDR3 spans 13 amino acids. V shed 2 bases and J 5 bases; nucleotides not matched to a gene: 3. Germline CDR1 and CDR2: SGHDT and YYEEEE. Study-level results: PBMCs left unsorted prevented a conclusive naive versus antigen-experienced comparison. A roughly linear age-dependent decrease characterized TCR beta diversity per million T cells. Expanded clonotype shifts may have been confounded, as the donors had an unknown CMV status.

This clonotype was counted between two and nine times. What it binds is unknown. Together with a sample-barcoded 5' primer, a J-beta primer mix was included in a second PCR lasting roughly 6 to 12 cycles. TCRdb redid the calling of the 5' RACE reads with MiXCR, one entry per CDR3 protein. The table shows 650,000 to 1,000,000 distinct CDR3 sequences, with about 37% occurring only once. This receptor was obtained from a man in his late teens or twenties in good health. The source material was blood. The chain has TRBV5-6 and TRBJ2-5, with TRBD2 identical over 7 bases. This chain's CDR3 is CASSFMGGETQYF. CDR3 in DNA: TGTGCCAGCAGCTTTATGGGGGGGGAGACCCAGTACTTC.